This T cell receptor (beta chain) was sequenced in a study of cytomegalovirus exposure and HLA in healthy donors. About the research overall: Among the approximately 400 genotyped donors, less than 85% were placed in the Caucasian-associated ancestry cluster.

The V end was cut by 4 bases, the J end by 4 bases, with 15 bases between. Germline CDR1 reads SGDLS; CDR2 reads YYNGEE. This CDR3 is built from 14 residues. Both 60 Vbeta primers and 13 Jbeta primers went into the PCR. Profiling relied on immunoSEQ multiplex PCR, and the TCRdb table lists in-frame clones only, not all of them. The data show 150,000 to 200,000 clones, around 80% seen once. Study-level results: Most subjects' HLA-A and HLA-B alleles were reportedly predicted from TCR beta sequences. Analyzed later, association rates of TCRs varied across HLA loci, with DRB1 most and HLA-C fewest.

Notes on this clone: The target antigen is unknown.

Every donor was a healthy person donating bone marrow. The TCR comes from a woman aged 40 to 50 in good health and CMV-seronegative. The sequenced material came from PBMCs. The rearrangement uses TRBV9 and TRBJ2-7, with a tentative D call TRBD1 (5 bases). CDR3 protein: CASSPGHSTYEQYF. The CDR3 DNA reads TGTGCCAGCAGCCCTGGACATAGCACGTACGAGCAGTACTTC. Together with reference TRBV9 and TRBJ2-7, the CDR3 gives the full variable domain: DSGVTQTPKHLITATGQRVTLRCSPRSGDLSVYWYQQSLDQGLQFLIQYYNGEERAKGNILERFSAQQFPDLHSELNLSSLELGDSALYFCASSPGHSTYEQYFGPGTRLTVT.